Below, one T cell receptor beta chain is given with its context. Vbeta (60) and Jbeta (13) primers were used in the PCR. Assay used: immunoSEQ multiplex PCR; TCRdb lists only in-frame clones, some missing. The data contain 60,000 to 65,000 clones, roughly 80% of them singletons. The data were taken from a study of cytomegalovirus exposure and HLA in healthy donors. Per germline, CDR1 SEHNR and CDR2 FQNEAQ (reference sequence). The CDR3 sequence is 16 residues long. V trimming: 5 bases; J trimming: 6 bases; junction bases outside the gene matches: 12. The sequenced sample consisted of PBMCs. The TCR originated in a woman aged 40 to 55 in good health and CMV-seropositive. The chain links TRBV7-9 to TRBJ2-1; 8 nucleotides line up with TRBD1. The CDR3, as DNA: TGTGCCAGCAGCACCACGACAGGGGAAGTGGTCAATGAGCAGTTCTTC. Its protein is CASSTTTGEVVNEQFF.